The 18 T cell receptor beta chains in this list originate from one sample, sequenced in a study of OX40 agonist ivuxolimab in advanced cancers. Produced via immunoSEQ multiplex PCR; TCRdb's table is partial and in-frame only. The data show around 64,000 clones, 84% seen once. The sequencing here drew on CD4+ or CD8+ T cells sorted from blood, taken in a trial of the OX40 agonist ivuxolimab. The source of these receptors is an adult with an advanced solid tumor such as melanoma, head and neck, liver or kidney cancer.

The chain joins TRBV12-5 to TRBJ2-2, with D possibly being TRBD2 (6 bases). The germline V gene encodes CDR1 LGHNT and CDR2 FRNRAP. V was shortened by 0 bases and J by 4 bases, with 18 bases between the two germline ends. The CDR3 extends over 18 amino acids. CDR3 protein: CASGLVLGGNRGTGELFF. For the CDR3, the DNA is TGTGCTAGTGGTTTGGTACTCGGCGGGAACCGGGGCACCGGGGAGCTGTTTTTT.

This sequence joins TRBV4-3 and TRBJ2-7, with 8 bases lining up with TRBD1. Germline V lookup: CDR1 LGHNA, CDR2 YSLEER. This CDR3 comprises 14 residues. V lost 6 bases to trimming and J lost 3 bases; unmatched junction nucleotides: 7. The CDR3 reads CASSRDRRNYEQYF. The CDR3 DNA sequence: TGCGCCAGCAGTCGGGACAGGCGGAACTACGAGCAGTACTTC.

V gene TRBV11-1 combines with J gene TRBJ1-2; 8 nucleotides align to TRBD1. J lost 6 bases, V lost 3 bases, and 9 bases had no gene match. Germline assignment: CDR1 SGHAT and CDR2 FQDESV (reference sequence). The CDR3 extends over 15 amino acids. CDR3 sequence (DNA): TGTGCCAGCAGCTTCCTCAGGGGGCGCTCGGATGGCTACACCTTC. This translates into CASSFLRGRSDGYTF.

The chain uses TRBV7-8 and TRBJ2-7; 8 nucleotides align to TRBD1. With V trimmed by 1 base and J by 5 bases, 13 bases remained unmatched. Germline V gene data show CDR1 as SGHVS and CDR2 as FQNEAQ. CDR3 size: 17 residues. CDR3 protein: CASSLEGRRGRVHEQYF. CDR3 in DNA: TGTGCCAGCAGCTTAGAGGGTCGCAGGGGGCGGGTCCACGAGCAGTACTTC.

The rearrangement uses TRBV4-1 and TRBJ2-1, with D possibly matching TRBD2 (6 bases). Looked up from germline, CDR1 is MGHRA and CDR2 is YSYEKL. The V end was cut by 1 base, the J end by 8 bases, with 15 bases between. The CDR3 has 15 amino acids. CDR3 sequence (DNA): TGCGCCAGCAGCCAAGGACTAGAGGCGGTCTATGAGCAGTTCTTC. Amino acid sequence: CASSQGLEAVYEQFF.

This chain uses TRBV6-5 with TRBJ2-7, with D unclear. The germline gives CDR1 MNHEY, CDR2 SVGAGI. Trimming removed 2 bases at V and 3 bases at J, with 8 bases between. The CDR3 contains 13 residues. CDR3 loop: CASSYRGNYEQYF. As DNA, the CDR3 is TGTGCCAGCAGTTACCGTGGGAACTACGAGCAGTACTTC.

The chain links TRBV19 to TRBJ1-2; 7 nucleotides line up with TRBD1. The J segment lost 5 bases and the V segment lost 4 bases, leaving 7 bases of the junction unmatched. The germline V gene encodes CDR1 LNHDA and CDR2 SQIVND (reference sequence). CDR3 length equals 14 residues. The CDR3, as DNA: TGTGCCAGTAGTACCCGACAGGGAGGATATGGCTACACCTTC. This sequence encodes CASSTRQGGYGYTF.

CDR3 bases: TGCGCCGGCGACAGAAATCCCTACGAGCAGTACTTC. Amino acid sequence: CAGDRNPYEQYF. The V and J genes are TRBV23-1 and TRBJ2-7, with a tentative D call TRBD1 (5 bases). TRBV23-1 is an ORF, and what it does is uncertain. The CDR3 has 12 residues. V was cut by 11 bases and J by 2 bases, with 13 bases left in between.

This chain links TRBV11-3 with TRBJ1-2, with unresolved D. The CDR3 has 13 amino acids. Germline values: CDR1 SGHNT, CDR2 YENEEA. V was cut by 1 base and J by 5 bases, with 8 bases left in between. The CDR3 loop is CASSLGWQYGYTF. The DNA of the CDR3 is TGTGCCAGCAGCTTAGGTTGGCAGTATGGCTACACCTTC.

The rearrangement links TRBV11-2 to TRBJ2-2; maybe TRBD1 (5 bases). The germline CDR1 and CDR2 sequences are SGHAT and FQNNGV. V lost 0 bases, J lost 2 bases, and 10 bases lay in between. The CDR3 loop spans 16 amino acids. Here the CDR3 DNA reads TGTGCCAGCAGCTTAGATCGCGACAGAAACACCGGGGAGCTGTTTTTT. The encoded protein is CASSLDRDRNTGELFF.

CDR3 sequence reads: CAWSVVGKLFF. The CDR3 bases are TGTGCCTGGAGTGTTGTGGGCAAACTGTTTTTT. This chain connects TRBV30 to TRBJ1-4; D unclear. Between the trimmed V and J ends, which lost 0 bases and 11 bases, there was a span of 7 bases. CDR3 length: 11 amino acids. Germline CDR1 and CDR2: GTSNPN and SVGIG (reference sequence).

This sequence joins TRBV11-3 and TRBJ2-3, with TRBD2 matching 11 bases. The CDR3 loop spans 16 amino acids. J gave up 5 bases and V 2 bases, and 6 bases lay outside the gene matches. Germline CDR1 reads SGHNT; CDR2 reads YENEEA. The CDR3 is CASSLSLAGGLDTQYF. The CDR3 DNA reads as TGTGCCAGCAGCTTAAGTCTAGCGGGAGGTTTAGATACGCAGTATTTT.

This clone was recorded only once. The rearrangement joins TRBV30 to TRBJ1-2; 9 positions agree with TRBD1. After removal of 4 bases from V and 5 bases from J, the junction contained 8 bases not matched to a gene. In germline, CDR1 is GTSNPN, CDR2 SVGIG (reference sequence). The CDR3 has 14 amino acids. CDR3 coding DNA: TGTGCCTGGACGACAGGGGGACTAGATTATGGCTACACCTTC. Translation: CAWTTGGLDYGYTF.

The chain employs TRBV18 and TRBJ2-3; TRBD2 is a possible D gene (5 bases). V dropped 6 bases and J dropped 3 bases, with 13 bases sitting between them. The CDR3 totals 14 residues. Germline V gene sequence: CDR1 KGHSH, CDR2 LQKENI. The chain's CDR3 is CASSGNGVTDTQYF. For the CDR3, the DNA is TGTGCCAGCTCCGGAAACGGGGTGACAGATACGCAGTATTTT.

This chain links TRBV6-5 with TRBJ1-2; no firm D call. The germline V and J ends were trimmed by 0 bases and 5 bases, with 7 bases remaining between them. There are 13 residues in the CDR3. The germline V gene has CDR1 MNHEY and CDR2 SVGAGI. CDR3 sequence reads: CASSYSRTYGYTF. The DNA of the CDR3 is TGTGCCAGCAGTTACTCTAGGACGTATGGCTACACCTTC.

The rearrangement uses TRBV6-5 and TRBJ1-1, with D unclear. The V and J ends lost 1 base and 1 base respectively, with 4 bases between them. Germline V gives CDR1 MNHEY, CDR2 SVGAGI. The CDR3 is 13 residues long. The CDR3 is CASSYFTNTEAFF. The CDR3 nucleotides read TGTGCCAGCAGTTACTTCACGAACACTGAAGCTTTCTTT.

V gene TRBV27 combines with J gene TRBJ1-5; D possibly corresponds to TRBD1 (6 bases). Germline V lookup: CDR1 MNHEY, CDR2 SMNVEV (reference sequence). The V gene lost 5 bases and the J gene lost 1 base, with 12 bases spanning the gap. The CDR3 consists of 15 residues. CDR3 nucleotide sequence: TGTGCCAGCAGTCCCCAGGGGCTGAGCAATCAGCCCCAGCATTTT. Residues: CASSPQGLSNQPQHF.

This clone was seen only a few times. CDR3: CASSYPTESDGYTF. The CDR3 bases are TGCGCCAGCAGCTACCCTACAGAGTCGGATGGCTACACCTTC. The V call is TRBV5-1, the J call TRBJ1-2; D unclear. The V gene's germline CDR1 is SGHRS and CDR2 YFSETQ. Trimming stripped 3 bases from V and 6 bases from J, with 15 bases between. The CDR3 spans 14 residues.